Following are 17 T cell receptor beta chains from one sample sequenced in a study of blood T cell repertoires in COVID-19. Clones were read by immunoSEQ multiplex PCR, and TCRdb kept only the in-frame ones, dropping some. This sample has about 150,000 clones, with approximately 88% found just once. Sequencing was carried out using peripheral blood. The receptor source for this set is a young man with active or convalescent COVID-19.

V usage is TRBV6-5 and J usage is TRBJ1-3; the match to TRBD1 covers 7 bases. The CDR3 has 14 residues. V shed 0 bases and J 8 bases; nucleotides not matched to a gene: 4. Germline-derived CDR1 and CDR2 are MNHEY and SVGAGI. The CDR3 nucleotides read TGTGCCAGCAGTTACTCGGCCAGGGGGTACACCATATATTTT. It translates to CASSYSARGYTIYF.

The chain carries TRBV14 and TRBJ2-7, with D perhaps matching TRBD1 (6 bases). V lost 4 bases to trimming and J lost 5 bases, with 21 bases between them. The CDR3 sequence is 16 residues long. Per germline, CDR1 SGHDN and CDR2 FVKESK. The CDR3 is CASSLRTGTLRHEQYF. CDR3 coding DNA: TGTGCCAGCAGCCTACGGACCGGGACACTTCGGCACGAGCAGTACTTC.

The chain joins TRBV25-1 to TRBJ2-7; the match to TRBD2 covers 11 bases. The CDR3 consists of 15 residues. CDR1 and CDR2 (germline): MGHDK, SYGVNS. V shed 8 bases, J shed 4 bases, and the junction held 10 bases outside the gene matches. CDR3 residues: CASGLAGGGFYEQYF. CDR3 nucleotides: TGTGCCAGCGGGTTAGCGGGGGGGGGTTTTTACGAGCAGTACTTC.

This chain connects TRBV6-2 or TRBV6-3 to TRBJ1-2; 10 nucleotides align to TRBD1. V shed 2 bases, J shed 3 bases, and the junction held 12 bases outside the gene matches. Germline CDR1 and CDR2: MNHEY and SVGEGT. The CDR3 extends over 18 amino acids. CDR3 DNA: TGTGCCAGCAGTTACAATCGTGACAGGGGGCGCTGGGACTATGGCTACACCTTC. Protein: CASSYNRDRGRWDYGYTF.

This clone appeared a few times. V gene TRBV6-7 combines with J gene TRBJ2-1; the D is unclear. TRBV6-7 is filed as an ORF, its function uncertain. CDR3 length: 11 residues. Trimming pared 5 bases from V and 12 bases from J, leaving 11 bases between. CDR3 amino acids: CASSPIIWQFF. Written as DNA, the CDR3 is TGTGCCAGCAGTCCTATTATCTGGCAGTTCTTC.

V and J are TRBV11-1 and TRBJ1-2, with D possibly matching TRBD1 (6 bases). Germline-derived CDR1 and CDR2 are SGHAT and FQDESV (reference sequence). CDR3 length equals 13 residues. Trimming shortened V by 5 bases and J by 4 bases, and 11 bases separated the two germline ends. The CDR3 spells CASSDRDTYGYTF. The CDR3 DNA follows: TGTGCCAGCAGCGACCGGGACACCTATGGCTACACCTTC.

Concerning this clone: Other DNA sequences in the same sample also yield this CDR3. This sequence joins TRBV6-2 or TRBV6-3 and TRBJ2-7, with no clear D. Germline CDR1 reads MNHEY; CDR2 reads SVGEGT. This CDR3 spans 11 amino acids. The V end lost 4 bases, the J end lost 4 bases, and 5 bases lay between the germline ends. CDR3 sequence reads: CASSFGYEQYF. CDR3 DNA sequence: TGTGCCAGCAGTTTCGGTTACGAGCAGTACTTC.

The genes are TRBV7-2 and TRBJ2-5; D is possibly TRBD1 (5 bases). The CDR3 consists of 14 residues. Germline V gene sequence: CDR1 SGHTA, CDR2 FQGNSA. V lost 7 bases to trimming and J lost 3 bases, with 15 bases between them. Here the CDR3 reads CASTPRGQKETQYF. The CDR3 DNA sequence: TGTGCCAGCACCCCCCGAGGACAAAAAGAGACCCAGTACTTC.

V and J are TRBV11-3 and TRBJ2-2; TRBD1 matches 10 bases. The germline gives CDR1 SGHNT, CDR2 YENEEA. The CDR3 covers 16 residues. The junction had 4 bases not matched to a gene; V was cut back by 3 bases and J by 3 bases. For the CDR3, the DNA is TGTGCCAGCAGCTTTTCCGGGACAGGGGACACCGGGGAGCTGTTTTTT. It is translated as CASSFSGTGDTGELFF.

In nucleotides, the CDR3 is TGCGCCAGCAGCAGCCGGGACAGGGGCTACGAGCAGTACTTC. It codes for CASSSRDRGYEQYF. The chain combines TRBV5-1 with TRBJ2-7; 10 bases line up with TRBD1. Germline V gene data show CDR1 as SGHRS and CDR2 as YFSETQ. CDR3 length: 14 residues. V lost 4 bases, J lost 3 bases, and 4 bases stayed unmatched.

The CDR3 nucleotides are TGTGCCAGCAGAAGACAGGGAGTGAACACTGAAGCTTTCTTT. It yields the protein CASRRQGVNTEAFF. The genes are TRBV27 and TRBJ1-1, with 7 bases aligning to TRBD1. The junction had 4 bases not matched to a gene; V was cut back by 6 bases and J by 0 bases. The CDR3 is made up of 14 amino acids. The germline gives CDR1 MNHEY, CDR2 SMNVEV (reference sequence).

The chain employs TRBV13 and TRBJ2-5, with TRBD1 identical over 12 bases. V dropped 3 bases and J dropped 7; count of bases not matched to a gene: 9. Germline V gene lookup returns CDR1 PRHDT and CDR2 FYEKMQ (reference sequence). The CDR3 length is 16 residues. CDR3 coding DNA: TGTGCCAGCAGCTTTCATCCGGGACAGGGGGCAGTGACCCAGTACTTC. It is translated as CASSFHPGQGAVTQYF.

The CDR3 nucleotides read TGTGCCATCAGTGGAGGCACAGGGCGAATACAGACCCAGTACTTC. Translating it yields CAISGGTGRIQTQYF. The rearrangement links TRBV10-3 to TRBJ2-5, with D tentatively TRBD1 (6 bases). Trimming took off 4 bases at V and 6 bases at J, with 18 bases between the two ends. The CDR3 is 15 residues long. CDR1 and CDR2 from the germline V gene are ENHRY and SYGVKD.

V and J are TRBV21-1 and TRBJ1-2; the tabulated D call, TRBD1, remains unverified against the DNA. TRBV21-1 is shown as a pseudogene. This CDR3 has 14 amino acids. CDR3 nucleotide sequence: TGTGCCAGCAGCAAACGTCCAGGGCGAGGTGGCTACACCTTC. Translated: CASSKRPGRGGYTF.

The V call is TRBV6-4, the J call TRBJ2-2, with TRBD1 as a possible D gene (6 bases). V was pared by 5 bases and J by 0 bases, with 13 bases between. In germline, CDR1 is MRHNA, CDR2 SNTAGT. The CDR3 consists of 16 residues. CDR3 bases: TGTGCCAGCAGTCCCCAGACAGGTTCGAACACCGGGGAGCTGTTTTTT. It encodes CASSPQTGSNTGELFF.

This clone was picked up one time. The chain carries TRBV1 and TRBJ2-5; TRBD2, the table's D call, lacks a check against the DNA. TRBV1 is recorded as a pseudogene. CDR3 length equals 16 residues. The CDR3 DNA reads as TGCACCAGCAGCCAAAGGACTAGCGGGACCCAAGAGACCCAGTACTTC. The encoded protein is CTSSQRTSGTQETQYF.

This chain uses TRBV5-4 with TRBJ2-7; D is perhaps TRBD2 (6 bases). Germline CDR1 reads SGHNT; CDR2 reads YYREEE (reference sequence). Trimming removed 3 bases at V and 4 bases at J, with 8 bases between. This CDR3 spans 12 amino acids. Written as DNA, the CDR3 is TGTGCCAGCAGCTCCGGGGGTTACGAGCAGTACTTC. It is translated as CASSSGGYEQYF.